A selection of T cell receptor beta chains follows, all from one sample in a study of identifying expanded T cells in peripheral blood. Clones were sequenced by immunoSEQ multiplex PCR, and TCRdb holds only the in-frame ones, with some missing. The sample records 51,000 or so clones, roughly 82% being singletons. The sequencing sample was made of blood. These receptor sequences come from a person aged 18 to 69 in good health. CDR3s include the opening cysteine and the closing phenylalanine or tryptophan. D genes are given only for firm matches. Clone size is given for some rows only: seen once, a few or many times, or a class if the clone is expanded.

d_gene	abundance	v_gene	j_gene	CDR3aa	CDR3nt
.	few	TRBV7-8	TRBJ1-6	CASSPDGLSPLHF	TGTGCCAGCAGCCCCGACGGATTATCACCCCTCCACTTT
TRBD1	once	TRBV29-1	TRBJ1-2	CSAGDRGGYGYTF	TGCAGCGCTGGGGACAGAGGAGGTTATGGCTACACCTTC
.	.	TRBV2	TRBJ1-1	CASTLTVGTEAFF	TGTGCCAGCACATTGACGGTGGGCACTGAAGCTTTCTTT
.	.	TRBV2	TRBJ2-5	CASSVWVQETQYF	TGTGCCAGCAGTGTCTGGGTCCAAGAGACCCAGTACTTC
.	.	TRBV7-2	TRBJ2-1	CASRGRLAVQDEQFF	TGTGCCAGCAGGGGGAGGCTAGCAGTGCAGGATGAGCAGTTCTTC
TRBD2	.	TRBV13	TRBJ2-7	CAGEGLYEQYF	TGTGCCGGGGAGGGCCTTTACGAGCAGTACTTC
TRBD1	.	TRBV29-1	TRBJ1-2	CSASTGVRDYGYTF	TGCAGCGCCTCGACAGGGGTAAGGGACTATGGCTACACCTTC
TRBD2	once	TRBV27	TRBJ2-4	CASSSGLAGPKNIQYF	TGTGCCAGCAGTTCCGGACTAGCGGGTCCAAAAAACATTCAGTACTTC
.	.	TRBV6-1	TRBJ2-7	CASSSGRTTYEQYF	TGTGCCAGCAGTTCCGGCAGGACGACCTACGAGCAGTACTTC
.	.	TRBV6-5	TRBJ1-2	CASSYSPGQKKEF	TGTGCCAGCAGTTACTCCCCGGGACAAAAAAAGGAGTTC
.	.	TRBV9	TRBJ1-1	CASSPRFGREAFF	TGTGCCAGCAGCCCTCGTTTTGGCAGGGAAGCTTTCTTT